These T cell receptor beta chains were read from a single sample in a study of glioma-infiltrating T cells after dendritic cell vaccination. Here immunoSEQ multiplex PCR was the method, and the copy in TCRdb shows in-frame clones only, minus some. The table has about 82,000 clones, around nine tenths seen once. The sequenced sample was blood, obtained before dendritic cell vaccination. The source is a human donor with glioblastoma. Each CDR3 is given with its conserved first and last residue. Fields, in order: V gene, J gene, D gene, clone size, CDR3 protein, CDR3 DNA. D genes are given only for firm matches. Clone size is shown for a subset of rows, as once, few, many or a class of expanded clone.

v_gene: TRBV6-1; j_gene: TRBJ2-1; d_gene: -; abundance: -; CDR3aa: CASSDTMSKGIPTPSEQFF; CDR3nt: TGTGCCAGCAGTGACACGATGTCCAAGGGGATTCCAACTCCCAGTGAGCAGTTCTTC
v_gene: TRBV6-5; j_gene: TRBJ1-2; d_gene: -; abundance: -; CDR3aa: CASAMGGDYGYTF; CDR3nt: TGTGCCAGCGCGATGGGGGGTGACTATGGCTACACCTTC
v_gene: TRBV30; j_gene: TRBJ2-4; d_gene: TRBD1; abundance: few; CDR3aa: CAWKRMGQGWNIQYF; CDR3nt: TGTGCCTGGAAGAGAATGGGACAGGGGTGGAACATTCAGTACTTC
v_gene: TRBV21-1; j_gene: TRBJ1-5; d_gene: -; abundance: few; CDR3aa: CASSKAEGRQPQHF; CDR3nt: TGTGCCAGCAGCAAAGCGGAGGGGCGTCAGCCCCAGCATTTT
v_gene: TRBV5-1; j_gene: TRBJ2-3; d_gene: -; abundance: -; CDR3aa: CASSYPQGTQYF; CDR3nt: TGCGCCAGCAGCTACCCTCAGGGGACGCAGTATTTT
v_gene: TRBV7-9; j_gene: TRBJ2-1; d_gene: TRBD1; abundance: -; CDR3aa: CASSSTGGAHNEQFF; CDR3nt: TGTGCCAGCAGCTCGACAGGGGGCGCCCACAATGAGCAGTTCTTC
v_gene: TRBV7-2; j_gene: TRBJ2-1; d_gene: -; abundance: -; CDR3aa: CASSRERGEQFF; CDR3nt: TGTGCCAGCAGCAGAGAGAGAGGCGAGCAGTTCTTC
v_gene: TRBV27; j_gene: TRBJ1-1; d_gene: TRBD1; abundance: -; CDR3aa: CASRYRGWNTEAFF; CDR3nt: TGTGCCAGCAGGTACAGGGGCTGGAACACTGAAGCTTTCTTT
v_gene: TRBV7-9; j_gene: TRBJ1-2; d_gene: TRBD1; abundance: -; CDR3aa: CASSLTPGQGGYTF; CDR3nt: TGTGCCAGCAGTCTTACCCCGGGACAGGGTGGCTACACCTTC
v_gene: TRBV7-2; j_gene: TRBJ2-5; d_gene: TRBD2; abundance: -; CDR3aa: CASSFTSGGATYF; CDR3nt: TGTGCCAGCAGCTTCACTAGCGGGGGGGCCACGTACTTC
v_gene: TRBV4-1; j_gene: TRBJ2-1; d_gene: -; abundance: -; CDR3aa: CASSQSPPPGGNEQFF; CDR3nt: TGCGCCAGCAGCCAATCCCCGCCCCCCGGGGGCAATGAGCAGTTCTTC
v_gene: TRBV2; j_gene: TRBJ1-2; d_gene: TRBD1; abundance: -; CDR3aa: CASKIEDRVGGYTF; CDR3nt: TGTGCCAGCAAAATAGAGGACAGGGTAGGGGGCTACACCTTC
v_gene: TRBV27; j_gene: TRBJ2-5; d_gene: -; abundance: -; CDR3aa: CASSLDTERAQYF; CDR3nt: TGTGCCAGCAGTTTAGACACTGAGAGGGCCCAGTACTTC
v_gene: TRBV28; j_gene: TRBJ1-1; d_gene: -; abundance: -; CDR3aa: CASSRPGGFAEAFF; CDR3nt: TGTGCCAGCAGTCGGCCGGGGGGCTTCGCTGAAGCTTTCTTT
v_gene: TRBV9; j_gene: TRBJ2-3; d_gene: TRBD2; abundance: -; CDR3aa: CASTSGGGDTQYF; CDR3nt: TGTGCCAGCACTAGCGGGGGCGGGGATACGCAGTATTTT
v_gene: TRBV6-5; j_gene: TRBJ2-7; d_gene: TRBD2; abundance: -; CDR3aa: CASSPQGLAGSAYF; CDR3nt: TGTGCCAGCAGTCCCCAGGGACTAGCGGGGAGCGCGTACTTC
v_gene: TRBV6-6; j_gene: TRBJ1-2; d_gene: -; abundance: -; CDR3aa: CASSYSILGGDGYTF; CDR3nt: TGTGCCAGCAGTTACTCGATTCTAGGGGGAGATGGCTACACCTTC
v_gene: TRBV6-6; j_gene: TRBJ1-5; d_gene: -; abundance: -; CDR3aa: CASSSIANQPQHF; CDR3nt: TGTGCCAGCAGCAGTATAGCCAATCAGCCCCAGCATTTT
v_gene: TRBV7-2; j_gene: TRBJ2-2; d_gene: TRBD2; abundance: once; CDR3aa: CASRRPGRAVPGELFF; CDR3nt: TGTGCCAGCAGAAGACCCGGGAGGGCGGTCCCCGGGGAGCTGTTTTTT
v_gene: TRBV5-1; j_gene: TRBJ2-7; d_gene: TRBD1; abundance: -; CDR3aa: CASSLVPTGGDYEQYF; CDR3nt: TGCGCCAGCAGCTTGGTTCCGACAGGGGGCGATTACGAGCAGTACTTC
v_gene: TRBV7-9; j_gene: TRBJ2-7; d_gene: TRBD2; abundance: -; CDR3aa: CASSSGRADAYEQYF; CDR3nt: TGTGCCAGCAGCTCAGGGAGGGCTGACGCCTACGAGCAGTACTTC
v_gene: TRBV27; j_gene: TRBJ2-7; d_gene: TRBD1; abundance: -; CDR3aa: CASSPSGTGSYEQYF; CDR3nt: TGTGCCAGCAGTCCCTCCGGGACAGGTTCCTACGAGCAGTACTTC
v_gene: TRBV2; j_gene: TRBJ1-1; d_gene: -; abundance: -; CDR3aa: CASTGREAEAFF; CDR3nt: TGTGCCAGCACCGGGCGGGAGGCTGAAGCTTTCTTT
v_gene: TRBV5-8; j_gene: TRBJ2-4; d_gene: TRBD2; abundance: once; CDR3aa: CASNGLAGGPVGKNIQYF; CDR3nt: TGTGCCAGCAACGGACTAGCGGGAGGGCCTGTGGGCAAAAACATTCAGTACTTC
v_gene: TRBV7-9; j_gene: TRBJ2-7; d_gene: TRBD1; abundance: -; CDR3aa: CASRKDRGDYEQYF; CDR3nt: TGTGCCAGCAGGAAAGACAGGGGGGACTACGAGCAGTACTTC
v_gene: TRBV6-1; j_gene: TRBJ1-1; d_gene: -; abundance: once; CDR3aa: CASRSGGGDTEAFF; CDR3nt: TGTGCCAGCAGATCGGGGGGAGGCGACACTGAAGCTTTCTTT
v_gene: TRBV19; j_gene: TRBJ2-7; d_gene: -; abundance: -; CDR3aa: CASSIGGARTYEQYF; CDR3nt: TGTGCCAGTAGTATTGGGGGCGCTCGTACCTACGAGCAGTACTTC
v_gene: TRBV5-1; j_gene: TRBJ1-2; d_gene: -; abundance: -; CDR3aa: CASSLAGNRNNYGYTF; CDR3nt: TGCGCCAGCAGCTTGGCCGGGAACAGAAATAACTATGGCTACACCTTC
v_gene: TRBV5-1; j_gene: TRBJ1-2; d_gene: TRBD1; abundance: -; CDR3aa: CASSHRDRANGYTF; CDR3nt: TGCGCCAGCAGCCACCGGGACAGAGCGAATGGCTACACCTTC